One T cell receptor beta chain is described in this entry. What antigen it recognizes has not been identified. Base qualities are not provided; no much larger clone lies one nucleotide away. This entry belongs to a study of radiotherapy plus CTLA-4 blockade in lung cancer (dated 2018 in TCRdb). Concerning the study at large: Among enrolled patients, approximately 19% had an objective response and 31% reached disease control.

Library preparation employed the immunoSEQ multiplex PCR assay. TCRdb took over this immuneACCESS table, retaining in-frame rearrangements with V and J assigned. Such tables are incomplete; in checked studies, under half of the missing clones stem from an unresolved V gene, and the remainder is unexplained. The sample yields 64,000 or so clones; 72% were counted once. The ten largest clones take up approximately 8.3% of the sample. The trim is 0 bases for V and 2 bases for J, with a gap of 9 bases between the germline ends. As encoded in the germline V gene, CDR1 is SGHDT while CDR2 is YYEEEE. Its CDR3 holds 14 amino acids, cysteine through phenylalanine. Only the CDR3 portion is preserved as DNA: 42 bases, with reading frame beginning at the first base. Findings and caveats that apply to the study as a whole: After treatment with radiotherapy and ipilimumab, TCR clones that originated in tumors expanded in peripheral blood. The strongest predictors of response were reported to be early dynamic shifts in blood T cell clones along with a rise in serum interferon-beta following radiation.

The study evaluated CTLA-4 blockade (ipilimumab) given together with focal radiation therapy in patients who had chemo-refractory metastatic non-small-cell lung cancer. The V and J genes are TRBV5-6 and TRBJ2-7; the D gene cannot be named for sure. This clonotype was sampled from a human donor with non-small cell lung cancer whose response to radiotherapy plus ipilimumab could not be evaluated. Material: peripheral blood, obtained from a patient treated with radiotherapy plus ipilimumab. This receptor carries the CDR3 CASSLGPYTYEQYF. The nucleotide sequence is given as TGTGCCAGCAGCTTGGGGCCTTATACCTACGAGCAGTACTTC.